Each of the 32 T cell receptor beta chains below was sequenced from the same sample in a study of post-analysis software for immune sequencing data. For these receptors, no antigen is known. General observations from the study: Elevated frequency relative to controls characterized several TRBV segments in patients, TRBV5-6, TRBV5-1 and TRBV20-1 among them.

Unique molecular identifiers tagged the TCR beta cDNA libraries. TCRdb processed the PCR reads anew with MiXCR; each CDR3 protein has one entry. Found here are around 700,000 distinct CDR3 sequences, more than 50% of them singletons; the top ten hold around 10%. Sequences were obtained from blood. The source is a girl aged 2 to 9 with multiple sclerosis.

This clonotype was seen more than once but under ten times. CDR3 DNA sequence: TGTGCCATCACGCGGGGACAGGACTATGGCTACACCTTC. This codes for CAITRGQDYGYTF. The rearrangement links TRBV10-3 to TRBJ1-2; 8 bases match TRBD1. The CDR3 sequence is 13 residues long. V lost 7 bases and J lost 3; bases outside the gene matches: 4. Germline CDR1 is ENHRY and CDR2 is SYGVKD.

The chain has TRBV11-2 and TRBJ2-1, with D tentatively TRBD2 (5 bases). Trimming pared 7 bases from V and 0 bases from J, leaving 25 bases between. The CDR3 is made up of 19 amino acids. Germline assignment: CDR1 SGHAT and CDR2 FQNNGV. CDR3 DNA: TGTGCCAGCAAAGAGCGGCCCGACACTGCCCTGACCTCCTACAATGAGCAGTTCTTC. This translates into CASKERPDTALTSYNEQFF.

The chain joins TRBV12-3 or TRBV12-4 to TRBJ2-3; no firm D call. The ends were cut back, 3 bases at V and 4 bases at J, with 11 bases in the middle. CDR3 size: 14 residues. CDR3 amino acids: CASSFLSMADTQYF. DNA of the CDR3: TGTGCCAGCAGTTTTCTTAGCATGGCAGATACGCAGTATTTT.

The chain carries TRBV6-5 and TRBJ2-2; possible D gene TRBD2, 5 bases. The CDR3 consists of 14 residues. Per the germline V gene, CDR1 is MNHEY and CDR2 is SVGAGI. Between the trimmed V and J ends, which lost 3 bases and 4 bases, there was a span of 9 bases. The CDR3 region is CASSYRGLTGELFF. The CDR3 DNA is TGTGCCAGCAGTTATCGAGGGCTCACCGGGGAGCTGTTTTTT.

This sequence joins TRBV27 and TRBJ2-7; 7 bases are a match to TRBD2. The V and J ends lost 2 bases and 0 bases, in that order; junction bases with no gene match: 1. The germline V gene encodes CDR1 MNHEY and CDR2 SMNVEV (reference sequence). The CDR3 contains 14 residues. The CDR3 spells CASSLREGSYEQYF. CDR3 sequence (DNA): TGTGCCAGCAGTTTAAGGGAGGGCTCCTACGAGCAGTACTTC.

This clonotype was seen only a few times. This chain connects TRBV10-3 to TRBJ2-5; no clear D gene. Germline V gene lookup returns CDR1 ENHRY and CDR2 SYGVKD. Trimming took 10 bases from V and 1 from J, leaving 10 bases between them. This CDR3 contains 12 residues. The CDR3 sequence is CATGGPQETQYF. The DNA for the CDR3 is TGTGCCACGGGTGGGCCCCAAGAGACCCAGTACTTC.

This clonotype showed up just once. The chain is built from TRBV6-5 and TRBJ2-3, with no clear D. CDR1 is MNHEY, CDR2 SVGAGI, per germline. The CDR3 spans 14 residues. V was clipped by 0 bases and J by 2 bases, with 6 bases between them. The CDR3 nucleotides read TGTGCCAGCAGTTACTCGACGTACACAGATACGCAGTATTTT. It is translated as CASSYSTYTDTQYF.

There are a few counts of this clonotype. This chain joins TRBV20-1 and TRBJ2-3; unclear D gene. CDR1 is DFQATT and CDR2 is SNEGSKA in the germline V gene (reference sequence). CDR3 length equals 14 residues. V gave up 4 bases and J gave up 2 bases, with 13 bases separating them. As DNA, the CDR3 is TGCAGTGCTAACCAACAGCTAAACACAGATACGCAGTATTTT. Residues: CSANQQLNTDTQYF.

This clonotype was seen more than once but under ten times. This rearrangement joins TRBV12-3 or TRBV12-4 to TRBJ1-2; D gene ambiguous. Between the trimmed V and J ends, which lost 4 bases and 4 bases, there was a span of 10 bases. The CDR3 contains 13 residues. The CDR3 loop is CASSWSKGYGYTF. CDR3 DNA sequence: TGTGCCAGCAGTTGGTCCAAGGGCTATGGCTACACCTTC.

This clonotype has more than one count but fewer than ten. The CDR3 is CASSLVQGNYGYTF. The CDR3 nucleotides read TGTGCCAGCAGCTTGGTCCAGGGAAACTATGGCTACACCTTC. This chain links TRBV5-4 with TRBJ1-2, with a weak D call TRBD1 (5 bases). This CDR3 is 14 amino acids long. Germline V CDR1 and CDR2: SGHNT, YYREEE (reference sequence). Trimming left V 0 bases short and J 2 bases short, with 8 bases between.

This clonotype showed up just a few times. The chain has TRBV20-1 and TRBJ2-7; D is unclear. V was pared by 4 bases and J by 3 bases, with 13 bases between. In germline, CDR1 is DFQATT, CDR2 SNEGSKA (reference sequence). CDR3 length equals 13 residues. This CDR3 is CSAKSGLSYEQYF. CDR3 sequence (DNA): TGCAGTGCTAAATCCGGGTTAAGCTACGAGCAGTACTTC.

The V gene is TRBV10-3, the J gene TRBJ1-4; 12 bases are shared with TRBD1. CDR1 and CDR2 (germline): ENHRY, SYGVKD. V shed 6 bases, J shed 11 bases, and the junction held 13 bases outside the gene matches. CDR3 length: 16 residues. As DNA, the CDR3 is TGTGCCATCAGGAGGGGACAGGGGGCTACGGAGGGGAAACTGTTTTTT. Its translation is CAIRRGQGATEGKLFF.

The V call is TRBV20-1, the J call TRBJ2-4, with TRBD2 as a possible D gene (5 bases). The DNA matches TRBJ2-7 better at its end, which makes the J call doubtful. CDR3 length: 15 residues. CDR1 and CDR2 (germline): DFQATT, SNEGSKA (reference sequence). The DNA of the CDR3 is TGCAGTGCTAGAGAAGGGAGCGGTGGGGCCTACGAGCAGTACTTC. Its translation is CSAREGSGGAYEQYF.

J is TRBJ2-1 and V is TRBV19; 7 bases map to TRBD1. The CDR3 contains 12 residues. Germline V gene data show CDR1 as LNHDA and CDR2 as SQIVND (reference sequence). With 4 bases clipped from V and 10 bases from J, the junction kept 4 bases outside the gene matches. DNA for the CDR3: TGTGCCAGTAGTACCAGGGGGTGGGAGCAGTTCTTC. Amino acid sequence: CASSTRGWEQFF.

The rearrangement links TRBV4-2 to TRBJ1-2; D is uncertain. The CDR3 runs to 16 residues. The germline V gene has CDR1 LGHNA and CDR2 YNFKEQ. Trimming pared 0 bases from V and 0 bases from J, leaving 11 bases between. The CDR3 DNA reads TGTGCCAGCAGCCAAGAGCGAACGGTCGCTAACTATGGCTACACCTTC. Encoded protein: CASSQERTVANYGYTF.

The V and J genes are TRBV29-1 and TRBJ2-5, with unresolved D. Trimming cost V 4 bases and J 4 bases, with 10 bases left between them. This CDR3 region has 12 residues. CDR1 and CDR2 (germline): SQVTM, ANQGSEA. The CDR3 spells CSVVKLLETQYF. CDR3 bases: TGCAGCGTTGTAAAGTTGCTAGAGACCCAGTACTTC.

The V call is TRBV9, the J call TRBJ2-7; no definite D call. The CDR3 totals 14 residues. Germline V gene sequence: CDR1 SGDLS, CDR2 YYNGEE. V dropped 0 bases and J dropped 5 bases, with 12 bases sitting between them. The CDR3 region is CASSVGPSSHEQYF. The CDR3 DNA reads as TGTGCCAGCAGCGTAGGTCCTAGTTCGCACGAGCAGTACTTC.

As regards this clonotype: Given a much more abundant clone one base away, this may be a read error. V and J are TRBV5-1 and TRBJ2-7; D is unclear. Near its end, the DNA agrees better with TRBJ2-5, so the J call may be wrong. The CDR3 runs to 11 residues. CDR1 and CDR2 (germline): SGHRS, YFSETQ. The CDR3 nucleotides read TGCGCCAGCAGCTCCGAAAAGACCCAGTACTTC. Amino acids: CASSSEKTQYF.

The chain employs TRBV6-5 and TRBJ2-1; D is unclear. The CDR3 extends over 14 amino acids. Per the germline V gene, CDR1 is MNHEY and CDR2 is SVGAGI. V shed 3 bases and J shed 6 bases, with 12 bases lying between them. The CDR3 reads CASSYATVGNEQFF. As DNA, the CDR3 is TGTGCCAGCAGTTATGCGACTGTGGGCAATGAGCAGTTCTTC.

The V gene is TRBV29-1, the J gene TRBJ2-1, with D possibly called TRBD1 or TRBD2 (5 bases each). Trimming removed 5 bases from V and 4 bases from J, with 15 bases in between. There are 14 residues in the CDR3. Germline V gene data show CDR1 as SQVTM and CDR2 as ANQGSEA. The CDR3, as DNA: TGCAGCGTTCGCTTAACGGGGCCGTACAATGAGCAGTTCTTC. Protein product: CSVRLTGPYNEQFF.

The rearrangement joins TRBV5-1 to TRBJ2-4; D may match TRBD1 or TRBD2 (5 bases each). Trimming removed 0 bases from V and 13 bases from J, with 20 bases in between. Germline lookup yields CDR1 SGHRS and CDR2 YFSETQ. This CDR3 has 15 residues. CDR3 coding DNA: TGCGCCAGCAGCTTGGCCAGGACATCAATCGGGGAGCAGTACTTC. Its protein is CASSLARTSIGEQYF. Full variable domain (rest looked up from reference TRBV5-1 and TRBJ2-4): KAGVTQTPRYLIKTRGQQVTLSCSPISGHRSVSWYQQTPGQGLQFLFEYFSETQRNKGNFPGRFSGRQFSNSRSEMNVSTLELGDSALYLCASSLARTSIGEQYFGAGTRLSVL.

Note on this clonotype: A much larger clone differs from this one at a single base, so this may be a read error. The chain recombines TRBV20-1 with TRBJ2-1; 10 positions match TRBD2. V gave up 6 bases and J gave up 13 bases; unmatched junction bases: 15. CDR1 DFQATT and CDR2 SNEGSKA come from the germline V gene (reference sequence). There are 14 residues in the CDR3. The CDR3 reads CSAEAGGGEGTQFF. CDR3 coding DNA: TGCAGTGCCGAAGCGGGAGGGGGTGAGGGGACCCAGTTCTTC.

V is TRBV5-1 and J is TRBJ1-2; 9 bases fit TRBD1. The CDR3 runs 15 residues. CDR1 and CDR2 (germline): SGHRS, YFSETQ. V was clipped by 3 bases and J by 7 bases; unmatched bases: 10. The CDR3 reads CASSSTGTGRSGYTF. In DNA form, the CDR3 reads TGCGCCAGCAGCTCGACCGGGACAGGGAGAAGTGGCTACACCTTC.

This chain joins TRBV16 and TRBJ2-1; D perhaps matches TRBD2 (5 bases). Trimming stripped 8 bases from V and 0 bases from J, with 14 bases between. In germline, CDR1 is KGHSY, CDR2 FQNENV. The length of the CDR3 is 15 residues. CDR3 residues: CASAQRTDSYNEQFF. The DNA of the CDR3 is TGTGCCAGCGCCCAGCGGACTGACTCCTACAATGAGCAGTTCTTC.

The chain combines TRBV5-1 with TRBJ2-1; 7 nucleotides align to TRBD1. The CDR3 runs to 13 residues. Trimming took 4 bases from V and 9 from J; bases not matched to a gene: 7. Germline V gene data show CDR1 as SGHRS and CDR2 as YFSETQ. This chain's CDR3 is CASSETGIGEQFF. The CDR3 DNA reads as TGCGCCAGCAGCGAGACAGGGATAGGTGAGCAGTTCTTC.

This chain links TRBV20-1 with TRBJ2-7; a possible D gene is TRBD2 (6 bases). The DNA end is more similar to TRBJ2-5, so the J call may be wrong. This CDR3 is built from 14 residues. Germline values: CDR1 DFQATT, CDR2 SNEGSKA (reference sequence). The CDR3 region is CSARDWGVKETQYF. CDR3 nucleotide sequence: TGCAGTGCTAGAGATTGGGGGGTCAAAGAGACCCAGTACTTC.

This clonotype occurred a few times. This chain joins TRBV3-1 and TRBJ2-1; 12 bases match TRBD2. CDR3 length: 16 residues. The V segment lost 1 base and the J segment 6 bases; nucleotides outside the gene matches: 4. Germline V gene sequence: CDR1 LGHDT, CDR2 YNNKEL (reference sequence). The CDR3 region has the DNA TGTGCCAGCAGCCAAGGACTAGCGGGAGATGGCAATGAGCAGTTCTTC. It translates to CASSQGLAGDGNEQFF.

This chain uses TRBV29-1 with TRBJ1-2, with 7 bases that match TRBD1. CDR1 is SQVTM and CDR2 is ANQGSEA in the germline V gene. The CDR3 is 13 amino acids. V shed 7 bases, J shed 1 base, and the junction held 6 bases outside the gene matches. The CDR3 here is CSGKGADNYGYTF. CDR3 DNA: TGCAGCGGCAAGGGGGCCGATAACTATGGCTACACCTTC.

This clonotype was seen only once. The J gene is TRBJ2-5, the V gene TRBV2; perhaps TRBD1 as D (6 bases). The CDR3 is made up of 12 amino acids. Germline V CDR1 and CDR2: SNHLY, FYNNEI. The V gene lost 10 bases and the J gene lost 5 bases, with 14 bases spanning the gap. The CDR3 DNA reads as TGTGCCAAATCCAGGGGAACGGAGACCCAGTACTTC. Translated: CAKSRGTETQYF.

The chain recombines TRBV6-2 or TRBV6-3 with TRBJ2-3; a possible D gene is TRBD2 (7 bases). Germline-derived CDR1 and CDR2 are MNHEY and SVGEGT. CDR3 length: 20 amino acids. V shed 4 bases and J shed 3 bases, with 29 bases lying between them. In DNA form, the CDR3 reads TGTGCCAGCAGTTGGGACGGGATTCGGCCGGGGGGCCTTCATACAGATACGCAGTATTTT. Amino acid sequence: CASSWDGIRPGGLHTDTQYF.

This clonotype was found a few times. This chain links TRBV6-5 with TRBJ1-2; a weak D match, TRBD1 (5 bases). CDR1 is MNHEY, CDR2 SVGAGI, per germline. CDR3 size: 13 residues. Trimming took off 10 bases at V and 3 bases at J, with 15 bases between the two ends. CDR3 region: CATRGQGDYGYTF. CDR3 in DNA: TGTGCCACCAGAGGGCAGGGAGACTATGGCTACACCTTC.

To note about this clonotype: The junction does not match germline at one end; this may be a read error. This chain links TRBV11-2 with TRBJ1-6, with D uncertain. Germline CDR1 and CDR2: SGHAT and FQNNGV. The length of the CDR3 is 14 residues. CDR3 DNA sequence: TGTGCCAGCAGCGTAGACACCCCTATGTCACCCCTCCACTTT. Encoded protein: CASSVDTPMSPLHF.